A single sample gave rise to the 8 T cell receptor beta chains below, sequenced in a study of control samples from healthy donors and cancer patients. TCRdb's table, derived via immunoSEQ multiplex PCR, lists solely in-frame clones and lacks some. The profile covers 85,000 to 90,000 clones, with about 83% appearing a single time and 2.1% taken by the ten largest. The sequenced sample consisted of blood. All receptors derive from a middle-aged woman in good health.

V gene TRBV11-1 combines with J gene TRBJ1-1, with D unclear. CDR3 length equals 13 residues. Trimming pared 3 bases from V and 6 bases from J, leaving 11 bases between. CDR1 and CDR2 from the germline V gene are SGHAT and FQDESV (reference sequence). CDR3 sequence: CASSLGGSSEAFF. The CDR3 coding sequence is TGTGCCAGCAGCTTGGGAGGCTCCTCTGAAGCTTTCTTT. Looking up the rest from reference TRBV11-1 and TRBJ1-1 gives the full variable domain: EAEVAQSPRYKITEKSQAVAFWCDPISGHATLYWYRQILGQGPELLVQFQDESVVDDSQLPKDRFSAERLKGVDSTLKIQPAELGDSAMYLCASSLGGSSEAFFGQGTRLTVV.

CDR3 in DNA: TGTGCCAGCTCACCGGGACAGGAGCTGTTTGGCTACACCTTC. Amino acids: CASSPGQELFGYTF. This rearrangement joins TRBV18 to TRBJ1-2; 8 bases align to TRBD1. The CDR3 contains 14 residues. Trimming took 3 bases from V and 7 from J; bases not matched to a gene: 7. The germline V gene encodes CDR1 KGHSH and CDR2 LQKENI.

This chain connects TRBV4-1 to TRBJ2-5; D possibly corresponds to TRBD2 (6 bases). In germline, CDR1 is MGHRA, CDR2 YSYEKL. This CDR3 has 13 amino acids. The V and J ends lost 2 bases and 4 bases respectively, with 8 bases between them. The CDR3, as DNA: TGCGCCAGCAGCCAATGGAGGGGAGAGACCCAGTACTTC. It encodes CASSQWRGETQYF.

This sequence joins TRBV5-1 and TRBJ2-2; D not certain. CDR3 size: 15 residues. The V gene lost 2 bases and the J gene lost 0 bases, with 8 bases spanning the gap. Germline loops: CDR1 SGHRS, CDR2 YFSETQ. The CDR3 protein is CASSFTATNTGELFF. The CDR3 DNA reads as TGCGCCAGCAGCTTTACAGCCACGAACACCGGGGAGCTGTTTTTT.

This clone was counted between two and nine times. V and J are TRBV2 and TRBJ1-5; D remains ambiguous. The CDR3 is made up of 17 amino acids. V was cut by 2 bases and J by 0 bases, with 14 bases left in between. The V gene's germline CDR1 is SNHLY and CDR2 FYNNEI. Here the CDR3 DNA reads TGTGCCAGCAGTGAATGGCGGGCAGTCTATAGCAATCAGCCCCAGCATTTT. It codes for CASSEWRAVYSNQPQHF.

Only one count was recorded for this clone. This chain uses TRBV19 with TRBJ2-7; 7 bases line up with TRBD2. The CDR3 runs 14 residues. J lost 5 bases, V lost 4 bases, and 8 bases had no gene match. CDR1 and CDR2 (germline): LNHDA, SQIVND (reference sequence). CDR3 region: CASSSMGGKDEQYF. In DNA form, the CDR3 reads TGTGCCAGTAGTAGTATGGGGGGGAAGGACGAGCAGTACTTC.

This clone has a handful of counts. The J gene is TRBJ2-7, the V gene TRBV11-3, with 8 bases identical to TRBD1. Germline-derived CDR1 and CDR2 are SGHNT and YENEEA. This CDR3 contains 14 residues. The trim removed 6 bases at V and 0 bases at J, leaving 4 bases unmatched. The CDR3 DNA sequence: TGTGCCAGCAGGAGGACAGGGAACTCCTACGAGCAGTACTTC. It specifies CASRRTGNSYEQYF. The complete variable domain, with remaining parts taken from reference TRBV11-3 and TRBJ2-7, reads EAGVVQSPRYKIIEKKQPVAFWCNPISGHNTLYWYLQNLGQGPELLIRYENEEAVDDSQLPKDRFSAERLKGVDSTLKIQPAELGDSAVYLCASRRTGNSYEQYFGPGTRLTVT.

The V and J genes are TRBV7-8 and TRBJ1-1, with D possibly being TRBD1 (5 bases). There are 15 residues in the CDR3. Trimming removed 1 base from V and 5 bases from J, with 14 bases in between. Germline lookup yields CDR1 SGHVS and CDR2 FQNEAQ. The CDR3 DNA follows: TGTGCCAGCAGCTTAGAGTGGGACTTAGATACTGAAGCTTTCTTT. This codes for CASSLEWDLDTEAFF.